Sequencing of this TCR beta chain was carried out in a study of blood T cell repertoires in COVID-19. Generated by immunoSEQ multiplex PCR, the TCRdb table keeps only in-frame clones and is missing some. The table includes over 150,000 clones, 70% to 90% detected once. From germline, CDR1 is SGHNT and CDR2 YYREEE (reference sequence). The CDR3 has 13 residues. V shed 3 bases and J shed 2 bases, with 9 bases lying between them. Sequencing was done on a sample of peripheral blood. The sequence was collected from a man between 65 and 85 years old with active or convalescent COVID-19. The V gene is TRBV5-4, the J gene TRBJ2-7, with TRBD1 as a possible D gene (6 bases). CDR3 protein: CASSYDRTYEQYF. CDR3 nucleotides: TGTGCCAGCAGCTACGACAGGACCTACGAGCAGTACTTC.